The 12 T cell receptor beta chains in this list originate from one sample, sequenced in a study of cytotoxic CD8 clonotypes in ibrutinib-treated CLL. This table comes from immunoSEQ multiplex PCR, and its TCRdb copy is limited to in-frame clones, with some not included. The data hold fewer than 400,000 clones, with 67% observed a single time. The sample was PBMCs, taken after 36 months of ibrutinib treatment. The receptor source for this set is a human donor with chronic lymphocytic leukemia.

The V call is TRBV5-4, the J call TRBJ2-7, with D possibly matching TRBD2 (6 bases). The V and J ends lost 3 bases and 6 bases respectively, with 13 bases between them. The CDR3 has 13 amino acids. CDR1 and CDR2 (germline): SGHNT, YYREEE (reference sequence). In DNA form, the CDR3 reads TGTGCCAGCAGCTCCACGCGGGGACGCGAGCAGTACTTC. This encodes CASSSTRGREQYF.

In DNA form, the CDR3 reads TGCGCCAGCAGCTTGAGGGCGGACGGTTCACCCCTCCACTTT. Its protein product is CASSLRADGSPLHF. The chain recombines TRBV5-1 with TRBJ1-6; D not resolved. Germline CDR1 and CDR2: SGHRS and YFSETQ. Trimming cost V 1 base and J 9 bases, with 11 bases left between them. This CDR3 region has 14 residues.

In this sample, this clone turned up a few times. The chain has TRBV12-5 and TRBJ2-5; a possible D gene is TRBD1 (5 bases). V was cut by 0 bases and J by 1 base, with 9 bases left in between. Germline V gives CDR1 LGHNT, CDR2 FRNRAP. CDR3 length equals 15 residues. The CDR3 reads CASGLVPTVQETQYF. The CDR3 nucleotides are TGTGCTAGTGGTTTGGTTCCGACAGTCCAAGAGACCCAGTACTTC. The full variable domain, its missing parts supplied by reference TRBV12-5 and TRBJ2-5, is DARVTQTPRHKVTEMGQEVTMRCQPILGHNTVFWYRQTMMQGLELLAYFRNRAPLDDSGMPKDRFSAEMPDATLATLKIQPSEPRDSAVYFCASGLVPTVQETQYFGPGTRLLVL.

The chain combines TRBV28 with TRBJ2-3; the D gene could be TRBD1 or TRBD2 (6 bases each). Germline values: CDR1 MDHEN, CDR2 SYDVKM. CDR3 length: 15 amino acids. The V gene lost 6 bases and the J gene lost 4 bases, with 17 bases spanning the gap. CDR3: CASRGLQGGADTQYF. The CDR3, as DNA: TGTGCCAGCAGGGGGCTACAGGGCGGGGCAGATACGCAGTATTTT.

This clone was seen just once. The chain couples TRBV28 to TRBJ2-3, with 12 positions matching TRBD2. This CDR3 comprises 15 residues. The ends lost 6 bases at V and 4 bases at J; junction bases unmatched: 5. In germline, CDR1 is MDHEN, CDR2 SYDVKM. The CDR3 DNA reads TGTGCCAGCAGGACGACTAGCGGGAGTCCAGATACGCAGTATTTT. Translated, it gives CASRTTSGSPDTQYF.

In this sample, this clone turned up once. The chain links TRBV7-8 to TRBJ2-7; D remains unclear. The CDR3 is 17 residues long. V was shortened by 7 bases and J by 0 bases, with 22 bases between the two germline ends. Germline assignment: CDR1 SGHVS and CDR2 FQNEAQ. The CDR3: CASTTVSARNSSYEQYF. The CDR3, as DNA: TGTGCCAGCACCACCGTGTCGGCGCGTAATTCCTCCTACGAGCAGTACTTC.

This clone was seen more than once but under ten times. V is TRBV27 and J is TRBJ2-7; 7 positions match TRBD1. Germline assignment: CDR1 MNHEY and CDR2 SMNVEV (reference sequence). The CDR3 spans 15 residues. V shed 5 bases, J shed 0 bases, and the junction held 7 bases outside the gene matches. CDR3: CASSLRTGTSYEQYF. The CDR3 nucleotides read TGTGCCAGCAGTCTAAGGACAGGAACCTCCTACGAGCAGTACTTC.

The rearrangement joins TRBV7-6 to TRBJ2-3, with D possibly being TRBD1 (5 bases). This CDR3 is 16 amino acids long. Trimming pared 1 base from V and 1 base from J, leaving 12 bases between. The germline V gene encodes CDR1 SGHVS and CDR2 FNYEAQ. CDR3: CASSLGQGRGTDTQYF. The CDR3 nucleotides read TGTGCCAGCAGCTTAGGCCAGGGTAGGGGCACAGATACGCAGTATTTT.

The V gene is TRBV16, the J gene TRBJ1-5; the D is unclear. V lost 3 bases to trimming and J lost 0 bases, with 6 bases between them. The germline V gene encodes CDR1 KGHSY and CDR2 FQNENV. The CDR3 has 14 residues. CDR3 DNA: TGTGCCAGCAGCCAGGCCGATAGCAATCAGCCCCAGCATTTT. Its protein product is CASSQADSNQPQHF.

A single count supports this clone. The chain recombines TRBV9 with TRBJ2-2; TRBD1 matches 11 bases. The CDR3 consists of 15 residues. Germline V CDR1 and CDR2: SGDLS, YYNGEE. The V segment lost 3 bases and the J segment 6 bases; nucleotides outside the gene matches: 4. The CDR3 is CASSEDRGRPGELFF. The DNA of the CDR3 is TGTGCCAGCAGCGAGGACAGGGGGCGCCCCGGGGAGCTGTTTTTT.

The rearrangement joins TRBV10-2 to TRBJ2-7; 12 bases map to TRBD2. The length of the CDR3 is 14 residues. CDR1 is WSHSY and CDR2 is SAAADI in the germline V gene. V was pared by 6 bases and J by 4 bases, with 4 bases of the junction left unmatched. DNA of the CDR3: TGCGCCAGCAGCCGGACTAGCGGGATGTACGAGCAGTACTTC. Residues: CASSRTSGMYEQYF.

The genes are TRBV5-1 and TRBJ1-2, with D unclear. Looked up from germline, CDR1 is SGHRS and CDR2 is YFSETQ. Trimming stripped 2 bases from V and 2 bases from J, with 10 bases between. CDR3 size: 14 residues. CDR3 region: CASSFGSANYGYTF. The DNA for the CDR3 is TGCGCCAGCAGCTTTGGATCCGCGAACTATGGCTACACCTTC.